These 2 T cell receptor beta chains originate from one sample sequenced in a study of cytomegalovirus exposure and HLA in healthy donors. 60 Vbeta and 13 Jbeta primers were used in PCR. Libraries were prepared by immunoSEQ multiplex PCR; TCRdb keeps only in-frame clonotypes and omits some of them. In the table there are approximately 200,000 clones, 75% to 80% of which are singletons. Sequenced sample: PBMCs. These receptors came from a man aged 18 to 30 in good health and CMV-seronegative.

The table lists this clone with a few counts. The J gene is TRBJ2-1, the V gene TRBV6-6, with 14 positions matching TRBD2. J gave up 10 bases and V 7 bases, and 9 bases lay outside the gene matches. This CDR3 has 15 residues. Germline CDR1 reads MNHNY; CDR2 reads SVGAGI (reference sequence). CDR3 sequence: CASTLTSGGGEEQFF. CDR3 DNA: TGTGCCAGCACTTTGACTAGCGGGGGGGGTGAGGAGCAGTTCTTC.

This clone turned up a few times. The chain has TRBV6-1 and TRBJ1-5; 8 bases align to TRBD1. V was pared by 9 bases and J by 1 base, with 8 bases of the junction left unmatched. CDR3 size: 15 residues. Germline assignment: CDR1 MNHNS and CDR2 SASEGT. CDR3 in amino acids: CASLSGGLSNQPQHF. The DNA for the CDR3 is TGTGCCAGTCTATCAGGGGGCCTGAGCAATCAGCCCCAGCATTTT.